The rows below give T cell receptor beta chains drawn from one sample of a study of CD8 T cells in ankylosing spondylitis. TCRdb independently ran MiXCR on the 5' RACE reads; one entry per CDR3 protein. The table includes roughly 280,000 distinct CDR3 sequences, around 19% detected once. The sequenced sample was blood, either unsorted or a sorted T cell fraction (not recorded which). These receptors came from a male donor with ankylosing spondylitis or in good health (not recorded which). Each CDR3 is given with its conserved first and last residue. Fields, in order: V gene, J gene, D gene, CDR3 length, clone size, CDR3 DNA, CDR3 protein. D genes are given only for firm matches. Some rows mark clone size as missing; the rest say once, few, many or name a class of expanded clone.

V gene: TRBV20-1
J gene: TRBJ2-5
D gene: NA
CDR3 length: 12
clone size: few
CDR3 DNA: TGCAGTGCTACGGACCAGAAAGAGACCCAGTACTTC
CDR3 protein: CSATDQKETQYF

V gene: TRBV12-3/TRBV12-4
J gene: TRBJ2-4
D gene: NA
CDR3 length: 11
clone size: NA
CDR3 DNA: TGTGCCAGCAGCGCCAGGGACATTCAGTACTTC
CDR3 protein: CASSARDIQYF

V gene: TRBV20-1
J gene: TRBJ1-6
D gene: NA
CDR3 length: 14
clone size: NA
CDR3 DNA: TGCAGTGCTAGTAATGACGCAGGGTCGACACCCCTCCACTTT
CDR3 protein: CSASNDAGSTPLHF

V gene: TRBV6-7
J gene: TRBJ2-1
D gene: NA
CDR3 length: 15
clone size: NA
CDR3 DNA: TGTGCCAGCAGTCATTCAAGAATCTCCTACAATGAGCAGTTCTTC
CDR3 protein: CASSHSRISYNEQFF

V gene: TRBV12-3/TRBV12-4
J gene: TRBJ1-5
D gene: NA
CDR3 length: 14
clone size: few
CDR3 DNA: TGTGCCAGCAGGGGCCGGGGTATTGATCAGCCCCAGCATTTT
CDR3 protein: CASRGRGIDQPQHF

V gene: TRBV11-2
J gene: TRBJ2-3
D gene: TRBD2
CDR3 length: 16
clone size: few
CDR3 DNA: TGTGCCAGCAGCGATTGGACTAGCGGGATAACAGATACGCAGTATTTT
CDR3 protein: CASSDWTSGITDTQYF

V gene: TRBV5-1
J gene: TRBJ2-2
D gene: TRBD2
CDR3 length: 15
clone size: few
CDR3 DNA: TGCGCCAGCAGCTTGGCCGGGGGGTACTTCGGGGAGCTGTTTTTT
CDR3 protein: CASSLAGGYFGELFF

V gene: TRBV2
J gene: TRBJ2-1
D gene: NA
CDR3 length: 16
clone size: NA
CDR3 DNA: TGTGCCAGCAGTGAATCGGTGGGTAGCTCCTACAATGAGCAGTTCTTC
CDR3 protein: CASSESVGSSYNEQFF

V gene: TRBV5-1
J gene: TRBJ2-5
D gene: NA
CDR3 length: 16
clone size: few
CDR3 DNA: TGCGCCAGCAGCTTGTTCGGGACGGCAAAGCGAGAGACCCAGTACTTC
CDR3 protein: CASSLFGTAKRETQYF

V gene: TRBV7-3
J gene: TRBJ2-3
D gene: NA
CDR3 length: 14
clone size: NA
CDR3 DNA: TGTGCCAGCAGTAGGGCAGGCAGCCCTGATACGCAGTATTTT
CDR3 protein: CASSRAGSPDTQYF

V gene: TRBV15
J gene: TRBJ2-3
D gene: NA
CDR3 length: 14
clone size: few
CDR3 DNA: TGTGCCACCAGCAGTCCAGGGGGCACAGATACGCAGTATTTT
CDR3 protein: CATSSPGGTDTQYF

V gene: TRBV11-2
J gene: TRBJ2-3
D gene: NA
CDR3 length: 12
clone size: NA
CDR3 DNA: TGTGCCAGCAGCTCAAGGGAAGATACGCAGTATTTT
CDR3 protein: CASSSREDTQYF

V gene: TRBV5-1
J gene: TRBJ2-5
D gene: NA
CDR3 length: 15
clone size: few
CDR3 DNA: TGCGCCAGCAGCTTGGATGGGGGCGGGGGAGAGACCCAGTACTTC
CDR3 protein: CASSLDGGGGETQYF

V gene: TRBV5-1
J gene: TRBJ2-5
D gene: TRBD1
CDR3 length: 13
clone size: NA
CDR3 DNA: TGCGCCAGCAGCGCGGACAGGGAAGAGACCCAGTACTTC
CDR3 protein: CASSADREETQYF

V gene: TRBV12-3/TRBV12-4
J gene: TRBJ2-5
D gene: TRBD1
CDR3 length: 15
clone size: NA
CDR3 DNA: TGTGCCAGCAGACGATCCGGACAGGTCCAAGAGACCCAGTACTTC
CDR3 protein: CASRRSGQVQETQYF

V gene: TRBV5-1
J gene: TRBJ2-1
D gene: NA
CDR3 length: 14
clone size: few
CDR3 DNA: TGCGCCAGCAGCATGGACTCTACCTACAATGAGCAGTTCTTC
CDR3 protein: CASSMDSTYNEQFF

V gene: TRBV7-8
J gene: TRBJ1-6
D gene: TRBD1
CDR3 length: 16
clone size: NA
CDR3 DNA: TGTGCCAGCAGCATTAGAGTGGGACAGGGAAATTCACCCCTCCACTTT
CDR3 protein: CASSIRVGQGNSPLHF

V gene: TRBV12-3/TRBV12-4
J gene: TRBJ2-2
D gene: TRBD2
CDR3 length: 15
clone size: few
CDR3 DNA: TGTGCCAGCAGGGTAGCGGGAGGAGGCACCGGGGAGCTGTTTTTT
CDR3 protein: CASRVAGGGTGELFF

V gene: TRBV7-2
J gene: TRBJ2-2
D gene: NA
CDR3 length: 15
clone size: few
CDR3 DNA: TGTGCCAGCAGCTTAGTAGCGCAAAACACCGGGGAGCTGTTTTTT
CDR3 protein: CASSLVAQNTGELFF

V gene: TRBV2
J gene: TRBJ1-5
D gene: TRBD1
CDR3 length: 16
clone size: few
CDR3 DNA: TGTGCCAGCAGTCCCAGGACAGGAGCGTTCAATCAGCCCCAGCATTTT
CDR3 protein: CASSPRTGAFNQPQHF

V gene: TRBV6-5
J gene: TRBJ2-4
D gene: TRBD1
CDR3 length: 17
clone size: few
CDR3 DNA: TGTGCCAGCAGTTACTCCCAGTCAGGGGGCGCCCAAAACATTCAGTACTTC
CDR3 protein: CASSYSQSGGAQNIQYF

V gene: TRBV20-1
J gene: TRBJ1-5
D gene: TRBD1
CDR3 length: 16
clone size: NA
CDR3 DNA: TGCAGTGCTAGAGAAATACAGGGGTCTCCCAATCAGCCCCAGCATTTT
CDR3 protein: CSAREIQGSPNQPQHF

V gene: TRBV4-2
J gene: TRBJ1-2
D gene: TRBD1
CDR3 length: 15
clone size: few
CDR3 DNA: TGTGCCAGCAGCCAAGCGACAGGGTCGGTCTATGGCTACACCTTC
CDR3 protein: CASSQATGSVYGYTF

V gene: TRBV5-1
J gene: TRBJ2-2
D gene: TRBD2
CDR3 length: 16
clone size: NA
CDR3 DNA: TGCGCCAGCAGCTTGACTAGCGGGAGACCGGCCGGGGAGCTGTTTTTT
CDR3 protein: CASSLTSGRPAGELFF

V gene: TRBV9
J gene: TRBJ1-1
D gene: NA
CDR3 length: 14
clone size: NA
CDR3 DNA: TGTGCCAGCAGCGTAACAGGAGCGAGCACTGAAGCTTTCTTT
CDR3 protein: CASSVTGASTEAFF

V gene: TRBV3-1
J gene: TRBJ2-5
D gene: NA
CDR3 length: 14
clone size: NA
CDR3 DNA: TGTGCCAGCAGCCAAGACCGGGACCAAGAGACCCAGTACTTC
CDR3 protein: CASSQDRDQETQYF

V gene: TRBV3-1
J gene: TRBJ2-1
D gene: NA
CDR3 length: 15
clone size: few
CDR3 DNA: TGTGCCAGCAGGGGCGGGGAGGGGGCGATTAATGAGCAGTTCTTC
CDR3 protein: CASRGGEGAINEQFF

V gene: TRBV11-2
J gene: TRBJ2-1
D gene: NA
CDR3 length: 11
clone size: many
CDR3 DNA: TGTGCCAGCAGCATCCACAATGAGCAGTTCTTC
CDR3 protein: CASSIHNEQFF

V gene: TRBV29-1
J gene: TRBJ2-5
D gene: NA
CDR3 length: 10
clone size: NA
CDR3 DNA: TGCAGCGTTGACCGGGAGACCCAGTACTTC
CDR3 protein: CSVDRETQYF

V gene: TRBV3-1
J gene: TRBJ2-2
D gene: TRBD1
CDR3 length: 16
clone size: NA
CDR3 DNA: TGTGCCAGCAGCAACCGGGACAGGACCTACGCCGGGGAGCTGTTTTTT
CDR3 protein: CASSNRDRTYAGELFF

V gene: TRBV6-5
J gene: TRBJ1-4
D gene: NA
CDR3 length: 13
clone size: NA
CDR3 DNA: TGTGCCAGCAGTTACGGCGTACGTGCACGACTGTTTTTT
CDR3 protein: CASSYGVRARLFF

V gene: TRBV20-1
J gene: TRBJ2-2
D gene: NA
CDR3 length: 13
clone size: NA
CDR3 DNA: TGCAGTGCTGTTAGCGTACACACCGGGGAGCTGTTTTTT
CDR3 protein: CSAVSVHTGELFF

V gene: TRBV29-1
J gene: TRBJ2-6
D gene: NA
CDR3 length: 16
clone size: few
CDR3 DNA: TGCAGCGTTGAAGATCTGGCAGTAGCTGGGGCCAACGTCCTGACTTTC
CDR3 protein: CSVEDLAVAGANVLTF

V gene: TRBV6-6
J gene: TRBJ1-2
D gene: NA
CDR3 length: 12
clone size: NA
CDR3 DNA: TGTGCCAGCAGTTACGATTCCTATGGCTACACCTTC
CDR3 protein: CASSYDSYGYTF

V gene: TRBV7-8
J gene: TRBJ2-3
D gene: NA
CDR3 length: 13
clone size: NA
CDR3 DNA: TGTGCCAGCAGCGGACCTGGGCGAGATACGCAGTATTTT
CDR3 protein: CASSGPGRDTQYF

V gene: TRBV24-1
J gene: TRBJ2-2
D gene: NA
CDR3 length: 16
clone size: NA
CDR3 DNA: TGTGCCACCAGTGCCCGAGGGCCATTCGACACCGGGGAGCTGTTTTTT
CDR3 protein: CATSARGPFDTGELFF

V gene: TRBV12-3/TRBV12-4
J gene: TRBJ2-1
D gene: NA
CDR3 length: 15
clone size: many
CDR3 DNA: TGTGCCAGCAGTAATAGCGGAGGCTCCTACAATGAGCAGTTCTTC
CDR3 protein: CASSNSGGSYNEQFF

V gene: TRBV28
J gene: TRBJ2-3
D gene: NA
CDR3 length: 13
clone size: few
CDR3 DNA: TGTGCCAGTCGGGACGGATTCACAGATACGCAGTATTTT
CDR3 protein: CASRDGFTDTQYF

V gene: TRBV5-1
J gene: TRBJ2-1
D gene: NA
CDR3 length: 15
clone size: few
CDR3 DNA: TGCGCCAGCAGCTTGGAATCAGGAGGGTTCGATGAGCAGTTCTTC
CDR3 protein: CASSLESGGFDEQFF

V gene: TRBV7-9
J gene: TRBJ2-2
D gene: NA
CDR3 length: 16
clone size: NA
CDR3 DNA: TGTGCCAGCAGCGGGGACTCCCAAGCGAACACCGGGGAGCTGTTTTTT
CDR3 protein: CASSGDSQANTGELFF

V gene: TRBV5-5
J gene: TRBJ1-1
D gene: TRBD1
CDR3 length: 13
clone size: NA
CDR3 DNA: TGTGCCAGCACATACAGGGGGAACACTGAAGCTTTCTTT
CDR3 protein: CASTYRGNTEAFF

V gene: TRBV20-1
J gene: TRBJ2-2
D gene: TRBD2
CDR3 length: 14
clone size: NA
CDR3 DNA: TGCAGTGCCGTAGCGGGGGGGAGCACCGGGGAGCTGTTTTTT
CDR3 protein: CSAVAGGSTGELFF

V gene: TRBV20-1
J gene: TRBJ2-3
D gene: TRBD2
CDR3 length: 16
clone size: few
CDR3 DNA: TGCAGTGCTAGAGTCCGGCCTAGCGGACCCACAGATACGCAGTATTTT
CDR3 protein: CSARVRPSGPTDTQYF

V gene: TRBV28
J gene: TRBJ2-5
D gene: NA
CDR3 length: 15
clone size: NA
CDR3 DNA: TGTGCCAGCAGTTTATGGGACACGGAGAAAGAGACCCAGTACTTC
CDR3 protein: CASSLWDTEKETQYF

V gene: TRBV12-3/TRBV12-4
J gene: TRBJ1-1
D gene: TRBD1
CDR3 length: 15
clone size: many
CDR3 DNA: TGCGCCAGCAGCCCCCTACAGGGGGCGAACACTGAAGCTTTCTTT
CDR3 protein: CASSPLQGANTEAFF

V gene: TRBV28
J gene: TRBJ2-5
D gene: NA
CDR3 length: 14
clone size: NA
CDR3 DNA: TGTGCCAGCAGTGAACAGGGAACAAAAGAGACCCAGTACTTC
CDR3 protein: CASSEQGTKETQYF

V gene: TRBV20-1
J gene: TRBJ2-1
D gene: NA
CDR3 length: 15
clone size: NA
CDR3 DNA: TGCAGTGCGCTTACCCGACCAGGCGCATACAATGAGCAGTTCTTC
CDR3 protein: CSALTRPGAYNEQFF

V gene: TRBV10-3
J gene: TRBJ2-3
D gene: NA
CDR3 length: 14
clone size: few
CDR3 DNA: TGTGCCATCAGTGATTTGGGCGGCACAGATACGCAGTATTTT
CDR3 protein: CAISDLGGTDTQYF

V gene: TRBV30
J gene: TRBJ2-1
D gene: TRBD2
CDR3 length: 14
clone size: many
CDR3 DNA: TGTGCCTGGAGTTTTAGCGGGAGCCTCAATGAGCAGTTCTTC
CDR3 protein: CAWSFSGSLNEQFF

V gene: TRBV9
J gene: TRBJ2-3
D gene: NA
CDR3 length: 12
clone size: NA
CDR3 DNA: TGTGCCAGCAGCGTAGCTGACGATACGCAGTATTTT
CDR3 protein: CASSVADDTQYF